This record concerns one T cell receptor beta chain sequence. Its matching antigen is unknown. This sample was included in a study of cytomegalovirus exposure and HLA in healthy donors. 60 Vbeta and 13 Jbeta primers were used in PCR. Assay: immunoSEQ multiplex PCR; the TCRdb copy retains only in-frame clones and omits some. The sample includes 100,000 to 150,000 clones. The junction had 8 bases not matched to a gene; V was cut back by 4 bases and J by 6 bases. The germline V gene has CDR1 SGHDT and CDR2 YYEEEE. There are 14 residues in the CDR3. Study-level results: Researchers reportedly found TCR beta sequences accurately predicted most subjects' HLA-A and HLA-B alleles. Around 160 TCR beta chains were listed as cytomegalovirus-associated. Later on, an analysis found that several of the most significant clusters appeared to be linked to common viral pathogens, which included parvovirus B19. According to a later analysis, most TCR beta chains associated with CMV appeared HLA-restricted.

The sample consisted of PBMCs. This chain joins TRBV5-6 and TRBJ2-7; TRBD1 aligns across 9 bases. The TCR comes from a woman between 35 and 50 years old in good health and CMV-seropositive. The CDR3 DNA follows: TGTGCCAGCAGCCGTACAGGGGGCTGGGGCGAGCAGTACTTC. It is translated as CASSRTGGWGEQYF.